This record looks at one TCR beta chain sequence and its context. This entry comes from a study of cytomegalovirus exposure and HLA in healthy donors. Per germline, CDR1 SNHLY and CDR2 FYNNEI. This CDR3 is built from 11 residues. V lost 3 bases to trimming and J lost 15 bases, with 12 bases between them. Measured with immunoSEQ multiplex PCR; TCRdb has only the in-frame clones, and not every one. This table has 110,000 or so clones, roughly 88% appearing once. The sequence was collected from a woman between 18 and 29 years old in good health and CMV-seronegative. Sequenced input: PBMCs. The chain links TRBV2 to TRBJ2-4; a weak D match, TRBD2 (5 bases). CDR3 loop: CASSDREWRYF. The CDR3 DNA reads TGTGCCAGCAGTGATCGGGAATGGCGGTACTTC.